A selection of T cell receptor beta chains follows, all from one sample in a study of regulatory T cells in long-lasting Graves disease. A single record per CDR3 protein comes from TCRdb applying MiXCR to the multiplex PCR reads. Among around 250,000 distinct CDR3 sequences listed, approximately 20% were seen once. These same data were also listed under a study on T cells in Graves' hyperthyroidism and ophthalmopathy.

The input for sequencing was peripheral blood mononuclear cells (PBMCs), taken at new diagnosis, from a patient treated with antithyroid drugs. These receptors were collected from a woman in her 30s with Graves disease. Both conserved end residues are trimmed from each CDR3.

TRBV7-2 | 13 | ASSERIRSNNEQF
TRBV5-1 | 10 | ASSSSDNEQF
TRBV6-2/TRBV6-3 | 11 | ASSGTATDTQY
TRBV6-5 | 16 | ASSYSRVRRRWAGELF
TRBV7-9 | 16 | ASSTRSARDSGTDTQY
TRBV5-1 | 14 | ASSLAGPKNTGELF
TRBV9 | 12 | ASSPQDRPYEQY
TRBV14 | 12 | ASSHRTGEGEAF
TRBV20-1 | 10 | SAPRTGHGYT
TRBV2 | 13 | ASSDRRGGNSEAF
TRBV14 | 13 | ASSRGTGKVKELF
TRBV5-5 | 12 | ASSRTGGYNEQF
TRBV2 | 11 | ASGVAGKNIQY
TRBV2 | 15 | ASSPQVTASSYNEQF
TRBV18 | 13 | ASSPSQGLNTEAF
TRBV20-1 | 9 | SAREARGRT
TRBV29-1 | 11 | SAVGATNEKLF
TRBV5-1 | 10 | ASSLQTNEQF
TRBV20-1 | 12 | SANPRTDYNEQY
TRBV7-2 | 12 | ASSHTWTEETRY
TRBV28 | 16 | ASSQRNRGLSSNQPQH
TRBV5-1 | 12 | ASSSTSGGHEQF
TRBV19 | 10 | ASNGIEEKLF
TRBV4-2 | 13 | ASSQAGTSLGTQY
TRBV20-1 | 12 | SARDVKGGNTIY
TRBV7-8 | 19 | ASSLGGPFRPADDYNYGYT
TRBV20-1 | 12 | SAHSGAPTDTQY
TRBV11-2 | 14 | ASSYSTERRLHEQF
TRBV3-1 | 12 | ASSHGTGENEQF
TRBV9 | 12 | ASSVGGDNYEQY
TRBV27 | 14 | ASSLGTSGGGETQY
TRBV2 | 11 | ASSDTHTGELF
TRBV4-1 | 11 | ASSQGGDSGYT
TRBV6-5 | 14 | ASSYSGGTSFDEQF
TRBV6-1 | 10 | ASLQGGEKLF
TRBV6-1 | 10 | ASGKPNYGYT
TRBV11-2 | 12 | ATSKSREVNEQF
TRBV7-2 | 11 | ASSLDQSYGYT
TRBV3-1 | 13 | ASSQGVPEGETQY
TRBV20-1 | 12 | SASRSGGAETQY
TRBV29-1 | 11 | SARRTGDAEQY